These 2 T cell receptor beta chains were all obtained from the same sample, sequenced in a study of graft-versus-host responses after intestinal transplantation. Assay used: immunoSEQ multiplex PCR; TCRdb lists only in-frame clones, some missing. The data hold about 9,600 clones, with roughly 96% observed a single time. The specimen comprised bone marrow, sampled 521 days after intestinal transplantation. The receptors shown here come from a human patient who received an intestinal transplant, so some T cells may come from the graft donor.

The chain has TRBV5-4 and TRBJ2-1; 12 bases are a match to TRBD2. In germline, CDR1 is SGHNT, CDR2 YYREEE (reference sequence). Trimming cost V 4 bases and J 12 bases; bases outside gene matches: 11. The CDR3 has 15 residues. CDR3 sequence: CASSVGLAGRPGQFF. The CDR3 DNA is TGTGCCAGCAGCGTCGGACTAGCGGGACGCCCGGGGCAGTTCTTC.

This clone appeared once. The rearrangement uses TRBV7-6 and TRBJ2-2; 9 nucleotides align to TRBD2. J lost 5 bases, V lost 3 bases, and 4 bases had no gene match. The CDR3 runs 15 residues. Germline V CDR1 and CDR2: SGHVS, FNYEAQ. CDR3 in amino acids: CASSFGREGTGELFF. CDR3 sequence (DNA): TGTGCCAGCAGCTTCGGGCGGGAGGGGACCGGGGAGCTGTTTTTT.